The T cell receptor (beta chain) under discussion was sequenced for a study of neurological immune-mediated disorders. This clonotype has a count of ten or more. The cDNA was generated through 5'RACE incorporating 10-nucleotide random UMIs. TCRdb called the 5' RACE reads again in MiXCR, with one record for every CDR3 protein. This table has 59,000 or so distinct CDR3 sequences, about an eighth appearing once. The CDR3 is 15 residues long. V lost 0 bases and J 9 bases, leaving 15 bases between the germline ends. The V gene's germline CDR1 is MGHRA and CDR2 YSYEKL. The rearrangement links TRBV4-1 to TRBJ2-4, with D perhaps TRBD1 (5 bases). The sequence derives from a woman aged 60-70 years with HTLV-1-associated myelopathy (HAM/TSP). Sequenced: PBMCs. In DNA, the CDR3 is TGCGCCAGCAGCCAAGATCCCATGGGAAGGGGCATTCAGTACTTC. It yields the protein CASSQDPMGRGIQYF.